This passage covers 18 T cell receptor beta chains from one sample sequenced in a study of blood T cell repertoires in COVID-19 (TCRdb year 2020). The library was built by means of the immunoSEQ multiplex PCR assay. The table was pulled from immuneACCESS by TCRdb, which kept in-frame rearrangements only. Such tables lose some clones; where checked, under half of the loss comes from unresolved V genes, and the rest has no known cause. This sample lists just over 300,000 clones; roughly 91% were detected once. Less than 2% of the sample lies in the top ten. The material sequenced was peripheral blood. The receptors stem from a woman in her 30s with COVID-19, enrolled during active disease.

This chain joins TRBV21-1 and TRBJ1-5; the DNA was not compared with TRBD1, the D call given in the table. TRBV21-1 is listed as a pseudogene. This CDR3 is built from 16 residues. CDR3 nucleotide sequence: TGTGCCAGCAGCAAAGCGCTTGGGCAGGGCAATCAGCCCCAGCATTTT. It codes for CASSKALGQGNQPQHF.

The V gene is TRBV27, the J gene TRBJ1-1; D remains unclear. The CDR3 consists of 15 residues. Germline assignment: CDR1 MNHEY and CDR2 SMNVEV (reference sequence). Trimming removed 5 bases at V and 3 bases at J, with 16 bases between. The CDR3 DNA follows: TGTGCCAGCAGTCCTACGGAGGGTGGCGACACTGAAGCTTTCTTT. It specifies CASSPTEGGDTEAFF.

In nucleotides, the CDR3 is TGTGCCAGCAGCCCCCAAGGAGGCGGCTACGAGCAGTACTTC. Amino acid sequence: CASSPQGGGYEQYF. The J gene is TRBJ2-7, the V gene TRBV9; D possibly corresponds to TRBD2 (5 bases). V was shortened by 4 bases and J by 3 bases, with 14 bases between the two germline ends. The CDR3 totals 14 residues. Germline lookup yields CDR1 SGDLS and CDR2 YYNGEE.

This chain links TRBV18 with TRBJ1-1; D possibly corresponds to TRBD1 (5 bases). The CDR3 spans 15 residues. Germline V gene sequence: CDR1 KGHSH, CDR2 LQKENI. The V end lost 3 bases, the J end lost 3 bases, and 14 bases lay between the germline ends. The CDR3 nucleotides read TGTGCCAGCTCACCCGGCTCCGGGGGTTACACTGAAGCTTTCTTT. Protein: CASSPGSGGYTEAFF.

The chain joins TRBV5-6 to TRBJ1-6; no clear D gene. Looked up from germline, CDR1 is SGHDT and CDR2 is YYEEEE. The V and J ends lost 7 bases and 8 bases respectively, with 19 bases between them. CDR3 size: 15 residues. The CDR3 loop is CASRLHEGRDSPLHF. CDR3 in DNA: TGTGCCAGCCGCCTACATGAAGGGAGGGATTCACCCCTCCACTTT.

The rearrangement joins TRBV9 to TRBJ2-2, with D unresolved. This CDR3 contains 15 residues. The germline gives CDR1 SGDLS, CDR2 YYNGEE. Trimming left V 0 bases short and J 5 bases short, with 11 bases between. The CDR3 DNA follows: TGTGCCAGCAGCGTAGCTGGGTTGAGGACCGGGGAGCTGTTTTTT. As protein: CASSVAGLRTGELFF.

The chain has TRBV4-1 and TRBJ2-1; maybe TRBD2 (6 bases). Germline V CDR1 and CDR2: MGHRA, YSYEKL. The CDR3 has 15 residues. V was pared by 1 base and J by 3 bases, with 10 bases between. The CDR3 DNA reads TGCGCCAGCAGCCAAGCGTGGCGGGACTACAATGAGCAGTTCTTC. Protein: CASSQAWRDYNEQFF.

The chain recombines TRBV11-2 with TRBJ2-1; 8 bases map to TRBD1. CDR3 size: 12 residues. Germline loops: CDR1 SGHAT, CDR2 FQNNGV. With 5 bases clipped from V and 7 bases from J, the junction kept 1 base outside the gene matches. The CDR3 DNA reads TGTGCCAGCAGCGGGGACAGGAATGAGCAGTTCTTC. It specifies CASSGDRNEQFF.

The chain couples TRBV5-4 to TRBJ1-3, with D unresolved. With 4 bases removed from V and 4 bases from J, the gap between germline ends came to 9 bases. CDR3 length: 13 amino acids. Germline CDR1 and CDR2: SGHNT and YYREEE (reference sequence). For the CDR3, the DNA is TGTGCCAGCAGCCCCGGGATCGGAAACACCATATATTTT. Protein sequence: CASSPGIGNTIYF.

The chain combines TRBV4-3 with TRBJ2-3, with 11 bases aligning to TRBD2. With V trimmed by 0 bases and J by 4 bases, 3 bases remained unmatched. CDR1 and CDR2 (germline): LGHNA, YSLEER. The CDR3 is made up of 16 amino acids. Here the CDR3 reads CASSQELAGGSDTQYF. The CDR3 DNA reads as TGCGCCAGCAGCCAAGAGCTAGCGGGAGGATCAGATACGCAGTATTTT.

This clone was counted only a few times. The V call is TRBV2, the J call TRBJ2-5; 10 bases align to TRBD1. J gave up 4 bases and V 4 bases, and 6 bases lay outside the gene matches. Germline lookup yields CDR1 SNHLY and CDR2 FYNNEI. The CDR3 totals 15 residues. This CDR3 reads CASSVDRGLVETQYF. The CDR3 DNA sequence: TGTGCCAGCAGTGTTGACAGGGGGCTTGTAGAGACCCAGTACTTC.

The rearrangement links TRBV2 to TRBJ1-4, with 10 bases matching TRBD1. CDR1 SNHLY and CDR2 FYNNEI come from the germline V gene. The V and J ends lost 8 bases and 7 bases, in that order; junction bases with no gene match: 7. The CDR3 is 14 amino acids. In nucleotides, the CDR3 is TGTGCCAGCGAGGAGGACAGGGGGGCTGAAAAACTGTTTTTT. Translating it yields CASEEDRGAEKLFF.

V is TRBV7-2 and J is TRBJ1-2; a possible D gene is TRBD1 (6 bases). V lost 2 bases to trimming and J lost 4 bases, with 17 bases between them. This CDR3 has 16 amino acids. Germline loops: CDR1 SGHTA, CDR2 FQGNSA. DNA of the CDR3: TGTGCCAGCAGCTTAAGGGGGGAGGGCTTCTTCTATGGCTACACCTTC. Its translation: CASSLRGEGFFYGYTF.

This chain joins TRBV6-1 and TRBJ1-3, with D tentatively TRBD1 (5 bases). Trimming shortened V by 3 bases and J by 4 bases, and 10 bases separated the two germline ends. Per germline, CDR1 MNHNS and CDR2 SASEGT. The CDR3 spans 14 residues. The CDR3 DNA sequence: TGTGCCAGCAGTGACAGGGTCGGGGGAAACACCATATATTTT. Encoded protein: CASSDRVGGNTIYF.

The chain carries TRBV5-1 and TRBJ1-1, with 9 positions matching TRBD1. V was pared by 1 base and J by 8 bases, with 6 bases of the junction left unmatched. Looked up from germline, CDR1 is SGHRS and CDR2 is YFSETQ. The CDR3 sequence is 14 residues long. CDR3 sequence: CASSLSTGQGEAFF. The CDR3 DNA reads TGCGCCAGCAGCTTGTCTACGGGACAGGGCGAAGCTTTCTTT.

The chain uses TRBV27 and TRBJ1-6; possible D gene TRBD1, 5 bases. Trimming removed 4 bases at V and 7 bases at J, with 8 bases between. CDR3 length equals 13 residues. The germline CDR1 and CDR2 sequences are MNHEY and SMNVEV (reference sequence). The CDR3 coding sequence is TGTGCCAGCAGTTATAGGGGCAATTCACCCCTCCACTTT. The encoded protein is CASSYRGNSPLHF.

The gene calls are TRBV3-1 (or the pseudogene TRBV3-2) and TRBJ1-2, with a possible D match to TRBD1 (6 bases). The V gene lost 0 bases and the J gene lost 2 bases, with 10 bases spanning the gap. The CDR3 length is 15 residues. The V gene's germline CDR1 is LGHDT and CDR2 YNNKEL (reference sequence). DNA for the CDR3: TGTGCCAGCAGCCAAGAAGACAGGCCCAACTATGGCTACACCTTC. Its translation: CASSQEDRPNYGYTF.

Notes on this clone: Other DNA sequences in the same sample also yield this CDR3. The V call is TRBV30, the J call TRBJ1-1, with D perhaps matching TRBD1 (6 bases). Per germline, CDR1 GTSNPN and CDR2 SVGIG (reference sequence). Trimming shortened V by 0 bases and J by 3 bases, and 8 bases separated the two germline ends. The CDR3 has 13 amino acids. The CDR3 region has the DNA TGTGCCTGGAGTGTACAGGGAGACACTGAAGCTTTCTTT. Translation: CAWSVQGDTEAFF.